This T cell receptor (beta chain) was captured by sequencing in a study of monozygotic twins with inflammatory bowel disease. Broader study findings: IBD patients displayed reduced TCRbeta diversity (inverse Simpson) when set against healthy co-twins. No repertoire similarity difference was seen between concordant and discordant twins; power was possibly limited.

Each UMI, carrying a 6-nucleotide sample barcode, came from template switching. TCRdb re-called the 5' RACE reads; every CDR3 protein appears as one record, without DNA. This sample contains about 450,000 distinct CDR3 sequences. Of note for this clonotype: Its antigen remains unknown.

There are 14 residues in the CDR3. Germline V gives CDR1 SGHRS, CDR2 YFSETQ. The chain recombines TRBV5-1 with TRBJ1-1. Sequencing was performed on blood. The TCR originated in a human donor with ulcerative colitis or Crohn's disease, or a healthy co-twin of an affected twin (not recorded which). The chain's CDR3 is CASSLEQPNTEAFF.